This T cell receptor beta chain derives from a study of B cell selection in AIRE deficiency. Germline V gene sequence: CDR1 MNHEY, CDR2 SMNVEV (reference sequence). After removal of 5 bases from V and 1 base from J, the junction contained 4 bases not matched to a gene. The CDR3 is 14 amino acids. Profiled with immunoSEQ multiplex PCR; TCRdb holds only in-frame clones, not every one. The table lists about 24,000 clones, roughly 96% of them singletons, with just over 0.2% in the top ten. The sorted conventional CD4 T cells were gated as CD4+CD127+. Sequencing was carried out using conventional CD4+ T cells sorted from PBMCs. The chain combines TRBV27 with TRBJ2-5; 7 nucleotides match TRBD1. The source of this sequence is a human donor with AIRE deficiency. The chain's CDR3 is CASSRTGAQETQYF. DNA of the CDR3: TGTGCCAGCAGTAGAACAGGGGCCCAAGAGACCCAGTACTTC.